This TCR beta chain is drawn from a study of blood T cell repertoires in COVID-19 (dated by TCRdb to the early 2020s). In terms of the full investigation: Samples from collaborators originated in the United States, Italy and Spain and spanned both the acute and convalescent phases of COVID-19. The material from the prospective study consisted of cDNA or gDNA derived from T cells, B-cell-depleted T cells, or PBMCs. Subjects who had been exposed to COVID-19, were actively infected with it, or had recovered from it provided the deeply sampled blood TCRbeta repertoires that made up the dataset. The repertoires were released in a freely available public database intended as a resource for research on the immune response to SARS-CoV-2. The samples were drawn from the first 160 participants of the ongoing ImmuneRACE study and from 1,200 or so subjects provided by 6 global collaborators. Sample metadata almost always included a de-identified subject ID, COVID-19 status, age in years and sex. Where available, HLA class I and class II types were taken from metadata supplied by the sample provider and were not determined by assay-based typing. What the study reported, not specific to this receptor: The amount of clinical and demographic metadata varied by source and participant and was provided uncurated.

TCRbeta CDR3 regions were amplified from genomic DNA using the immunoSEQ Assay, a bias-controlled multiplex PCR. For the original study's pipeline: The number of nucleated cells in each sample was estimated from the amplification of reference gene primers within the assay. To quantify the absolute abundance of each unique TCRbeta CDR3 rearrangement, sequence reads were collapsed and filtered. Productive Simpson clonality was computed per sample as the square root of Simpson's diversity index over productive rearrangements. TCRdb carries this immuneACCESS record with in-frame sequences only. Its versions omit some clonotypes, under half of them owing to an unresolved V gene in the studies checked, with the rest unexplained. That table gives V, J and clone size, and the DNA gave D and trimming. The sample records 200,000 or so clones, around 90% of which are singletons. Of the sample, 3% to 3.5% is held by the ten largest clones.

Collaborating institutions collected whole blood in K2EDTA tubes following their own protocols. For TCRbeta analysis, collaborators shipped samples in one of three forms: frozen whole blood, isolated PBMCs, or DNA extracted from either of those sample types. Of note for this clone: Its specific antigen is unknown. Per-nucleotide qualities are absent, and no much larger clonotype sits a single base away.

Reading from cysteine to phenylalanine, the CDR3 counts 16 amino acids. The retained sequence is limited to the CDR3, 48 bases, with the frame set at the first base. The germline V gene yields MDHEN for CDR1 and SYDVKM for CDR2. After removal of 0 bases from V and 2 bases from J, the junction retains 4 bases not matched to a gene. The sequencing sample was made of peripheral blood. The V and J genes are TRBV28 and TRBJ2-7, with 10 bases in between that match TRBD1. This clonotype was sampled from a man aged 55 to 70 with acute or convalescent COVID-19. The nucleotide sequence reads as follows: TGTGCCAGCAGTTTATGGAGGGGACAGGGGACCTACGAGCAGTACTTC. Its protein reads: CASSLWRGQGTYEQYF.